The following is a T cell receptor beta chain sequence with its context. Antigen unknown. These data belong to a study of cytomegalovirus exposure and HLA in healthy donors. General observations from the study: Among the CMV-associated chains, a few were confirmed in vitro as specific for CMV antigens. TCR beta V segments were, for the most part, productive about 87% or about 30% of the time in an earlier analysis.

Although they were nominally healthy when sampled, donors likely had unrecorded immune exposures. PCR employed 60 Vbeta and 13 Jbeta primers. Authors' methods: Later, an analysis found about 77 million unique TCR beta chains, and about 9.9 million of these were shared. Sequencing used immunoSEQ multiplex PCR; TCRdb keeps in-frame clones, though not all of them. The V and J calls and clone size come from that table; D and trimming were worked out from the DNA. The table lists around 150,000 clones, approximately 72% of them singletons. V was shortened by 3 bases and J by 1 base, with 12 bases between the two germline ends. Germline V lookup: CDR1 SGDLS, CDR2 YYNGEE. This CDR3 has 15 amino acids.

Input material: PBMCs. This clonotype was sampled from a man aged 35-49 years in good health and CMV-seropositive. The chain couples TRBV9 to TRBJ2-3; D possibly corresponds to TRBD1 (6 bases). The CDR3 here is CASSGPGAGTDTQYF. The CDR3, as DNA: TGTGCCAGCAGCGGACCAGGGGCGGGCACAGATACGCAGTATTTT.